This TCR beta chain was documented in a study of radiotherapy plus CTLA-4 blockade in lung cancer. V was cut by 0 bases and J by 8 bases, with 16 bases left in between. CDR1 and CDR2 (germline): ENHRY, SYGVKD. The CDR3 loop spans 15 amino acids. Profiled with immunoSEQ multiplex PCR; TCRdb holds only in-frame clones, not every one. The table includes approximately 45,000 clones, roughly 59% detected once. The chain joins TRBV10-3 to TRBJ1-2; D is ambiguous. The sequencing here drew on peripheral blood, taken from a patient treated with radiotherapy plus ipilimumab. This TCR came from a human donor with non-small cell lung cancer who had a partial response to radiotherapy plus ipilimumab. In DNA, the CDR3 is TGTGCCATCAGTGAGTCGACTATGGTCCCCGGGGGCTACACCTTC. This codes for CAISESTMVPGGYTF.